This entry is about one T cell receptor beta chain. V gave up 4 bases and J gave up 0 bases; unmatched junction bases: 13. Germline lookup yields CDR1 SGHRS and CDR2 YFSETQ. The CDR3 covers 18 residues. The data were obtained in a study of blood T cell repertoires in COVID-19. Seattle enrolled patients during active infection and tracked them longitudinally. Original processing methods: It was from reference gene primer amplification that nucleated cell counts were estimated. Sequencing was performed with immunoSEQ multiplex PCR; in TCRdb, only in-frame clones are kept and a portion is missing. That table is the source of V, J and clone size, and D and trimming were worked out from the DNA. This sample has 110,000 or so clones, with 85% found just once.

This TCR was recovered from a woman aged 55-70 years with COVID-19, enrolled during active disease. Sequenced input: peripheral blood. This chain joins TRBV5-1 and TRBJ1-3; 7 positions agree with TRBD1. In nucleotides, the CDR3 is TGCGCCAGCAGCCGGGGTCTAGGGGGCGGACGCTCTGGAAACACCATATATTTT. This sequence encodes CASSRGLGGGRSGNTIYF.